This record looks at one T cell receptor beta chain sequence and its context. Its specific antigen is unknown. There are no base qualities to consult, and no much larger clone falls within one base. The sample is drawn from a study of T-cell memory formation after mild COVID-19 (dated by TCRdb to the early 2020s). Notes on the research overall: TCR sequence clusters from the two donors were largely donor specific. Two young, previously healthy adult volunteers made up the cohort, one male and one female. Longitudinal TCRalpha and TCRbeta repertoire sequencing tracked T-cell clones expanding and contracting after mild COVID-19 in two donors.

Sequencing relied on an Illumina NovaSeq 6000. Using 5'RACE with constant-segment primers, TCRalpha and TCRbeta cDNA libraries were constructed, with sample barcodes and unique molecular identifiers added in the process. RNA was extracted from every sample with Trizol reagent. Amplification of the libraries took two PCR steps, and the second step added a second sample barcode plus Illumina TruSeq adapters. The libraries were sequenced on an Illumina NovaSeq using 2 x 150 bp paired-end reads. The study's own analysis went as follows. Demultiplexing of reads and collapsing into UMI-guided consensus sequences were performed with migec v1.2.7. With mixcr v2.1.11, UMI consensuses were aligned to TRA and TRB V and J templates and assembled into clonotypes. A clonotype was counted as expanded or contracted only when both edgeR and NoisET called the clonotype significant, with the noise models trained on biological replicates. For edgeR calls, a false discovery rate-adjusted p below 0.01 and a log2 fold-change threshold of 1 were applied. As an exploratory analysis of dynamics, PCA with hierarchical clustering was applied to max-normalized trajectories of the 1000 most abundant clonotypes. Separately sequenced CD4+ and CD8+ repertoires were used to assign a CD4 or CD8 phenotype to each responding clone. TCRdb reanalyzed the raw reads on its own, using fastp at Q25 for trimming and MiXCR for clone calling, and kept in-frame beta chains. Every CDR3 protein is listed once, alongside the most common genes and DNA of its rows. The V and J calls here are based on TCRdb, not the publication. The sample yields 430,000 or so distinct CDR3 sequences; roughly 23% were counted once. Roughly an eighth of the sample is in the top ten clones.

Ficoll-Paque density gradient centrifugation was the method used to isolate PBMCs. Paper-wide results and their limitations: Contracting CD4+ clones turned up mainly in the CM and EM memory subsets, whereas EMRA was where CD8+ clones were enriched. Whether the second-wave clones peaking on day 37 were SARS-CoV-2 specific was not confirmed. Only a couple of mild cases were covered by the study, and larger cohorts that include severe cases with pre-infection samples were considered necessary. Some responding clones were detected in pre-infection memory, suggesting pre-existing cross-reactive memory T cells joined the SARS-CoV-2 response. Clones contracting from day 15 to 85 had balanced CD4/CD8 phenotypes, while a second wave expanding from day 15 to 37 was biased towards CD4+.

Specimen: PBMCs or a T cell subset sorted from them (not recorded which). The TCR sequence derives from an adult woman who had mild COVID-19 (a few samples of this study predate the infection). The sample titles of this study are shuffled in the database, so cell type and time point are left out; the donor was told from shared clones.

DNA sequence: TGCGCCAGCAGCTTTAACAGGGGCACCGAAGCTTTCTTT. This codes for CASSFNRGTEAFF. The chain links TRBV5-1 with TRBJ1-1; a stretch of 7 junction bases matches TRBD1. The junction shows trimming of 2 bases on V and 8 bases on J, and the gene matches do not reach 6 bases of it. According to the germline V gene, CDR1 reads SGHRS and CDR2 reads YFSETQ. Inclusive of the bounding cysteine and phenylalanine, the CDR3 is 13 residues long. Only the CDR3 part of the read is kept: 39 bases, read in frame from the first base.